This T cell receptor (beta chain) was obtained from a study of blood T cell repertoires in COVID-19. About the research overall: Acute-phase and convalescent COVID-19 samples originated in the United States, Italy and Spain. In each case, the material was cDNA or gDNA derived from T cells, B-cell-depleted T cells, or PBMCs.

This CDR3 is built from 15 residues. Germline CDR1 SGDLS, CDR2 YYNGEE. V lost 0 bases and J 4 bases, leaving 8 bases between the germline ends. Per the original methods: The assay estimated nucleated cells by amplifying reference gene primers. Using immunoSEQ multiplex PCR, the repertoire was profiled, and TCRdb retains in-frame clones only, with some absent. That table furnishes V, J and clone size, whereas the DNA furnished D and trimming. Among tens of thousands of clones listed, more than 70% were seen once. On this clone: The sample contains more than one DNA sequence encoding this CDR3.

The receptor's source is a man aged 50-60 years with acute or convalescent COVID-19. The chain couples TRBV9 to TRBJ2-6, with D uncertain. Sequencing was carried out using peripheral blood. CDR3 DNA sequence: TGTGCCAGCAGCGTAGGAGGAACCGGGGCCAACGTCCTGACTTTC. Translation gives CASSVGGTGANVLTF.